This passage covers 20 T cell receptor beta chains from one sample sequenced in a study of shared clonotypes between healthy human individuals. The repertoire was sequenced with immunoSEQ multiplex PCR; TCRdb's copy has only in-frame clones and lacks some. The sample lists roughly 2.4 million clones; 95% were seen once. The sequenced sample was naive CD4+ T cells sorted from blood. The subset denotes: CD45RA+ positively selected. The receptor source for this set is a man between 18 and 29 years old in good health.

This clone showed up just once. V usage is TRBV28 and J usage is TRBJ1-6; TRBD1 might be the D (6 bases). Trimming removed 2 bases at V and 3 bases at J, with 26 bases between. The CDR3 contains 21 residues. The germline gives CDR1 MDHEN, CDR2 SYDVKM. The CDR3: CASSLGPRRGRRRFYNSPLHF. The CDR3, as DNA: TGTGCCAGCAGTTTAGGGCCCCGCAGGGGACGGAGGCGCTTCTATAATTCACCCCTCCACTTT.

The chain combines TRBV9 with TRBJ2-1; no reliable D call. The V gene's germline CDR1 is SGDLS and CDR2 YYNGEE. The V and J ends lost 0 bases and 2 bases respectively, with 9 bases between them. The CDR3 extends over 15 amino acids. The DNA of the CDR3 is TGTGCCAGCAGCGTAGCCTCCGCACCCTACAATGAGCAGTTCTTC. Translation: CASSVASAPYNEQFF.

On this clone: The same CDR3 also results from other DNA sequences found in this sample. The chain is built from TRBV30 and TRBJ2-3; 7 positions agree with TRBD2. Looked up from germline, CDR1 is GTSNPN and CDR2 is SVGIG (reference sequence). V dropped 3 bases and J dropped 1; count of bases not matched to a gene: 4. There are 14 residues in the CDR3. The CDR3 DNA follows: TGTGCCTGGAGACTTGCGGGGGGCACAGATACGCAGTATTTT. Translation gives CAWRLAGGTDTQYF.

This clone appeared a single time. V gene TRBV25-1 combines with J gene TRBJ2-1, with TRBD2 identical over 9 bases. The CDR3 sequence is 16 residues long. In germline, CDR1 is MGHDK, CDR2 SYGVNS. V lost 1 base, J lost 4 bases, and 5 bases stayed unmatched. As DNA, the CDR3 is TGTGCCAGCAGTGAATTCGCGGGAGGGATTTACAATGAGCAGTTCTTC. The encoded protein is CASSEFAGGIYNEQFF.

The DNA for the CDR3 is TGTGCCATCAGTGAGTCGCCAGCGCGGACAGATACGCAGTATTTT. It translates to CAISESPARTDTQYF. The V gene is TRBV10-3, the J gene TRBJ2-3; D gene unclear. The CDR3 contains 15 residues. Germline CDR1 is ENHRY and CDR2 is SYGVKD. The germline V and J ends were trimmed by 0 bases and 3 bases, with 10 bases remaining between them.

The V call is TRBV2, the J call TRBJ2-7, with 7 bases matching TRBD2. The germline CDR1 and CDR2 sequences are SNHLY and FYNNEI. CDR3 size: 14 residues. V lost 6 bases to trimming and J lost 1 base; unmatched junction nucleotides: 6. CDR3 sequence (DNA): TGTGCCAGCAGCCGGGACTACCAATCCTACGAGCAGTACTTC. It translates to CASSRDYQSYEQYF.

The chain links TRBV4-3 to TRBJ2-5; 12 bases align to TRBD2. V shed 0 bases, J shed 1 base, and the junction held 6 bases outside the gene matches. The germline V gene encodes CDR1 LGHNA and CDR2 YSLEER. The CDR3 length is 18 residues. CDR3 in DNA: TGCGCCAGCAGCCAAGAGCTAGCGGGAGGGCCCGCCCAAGAGACCCAGTACTTC. Translated: CASSQELAGGPAQETQYF.

Concerning this clone: This sample also contains other DNA sequences that code for the same CDR3. CDR3 region: CASSLTSGRYEQYF. DNA of the CDR3: TGCGCCAGCAGCTTGACTAGCGGGCGCTACGAGCAGTACTTC. The chain links TRBV5-1 to TRBJ2-7, with 9 positions matching TRBD2. Looked up from germline, CDR1 is SGHRS and CDR2 is YFSETQ. This CDR3 contains 14 residues. With V trimmed by 1 base and J by 3 bases, 2 bases remained unmatched.

The rearrangement links TRBV7-9 to TRBJ1-1; 8 bases are shared with TRBD1. The CDR3 covers 15 residues. Germline V gives CDR1 SEHNR, CDR2 FQNEAQ (reference sequence). J gave up 1 base and V 4 bases, and 5 bases lay outside the gene matches. The CDR3 region is CASSYKTGANTEAFF. As DNA, the CDR3 is TGTGCCAGCAGCTACAAGACAGGGGCGAACACTGAAGCTTTCTTT.

The chain links TRBV10-3 to TRBJ2-1; 10 bases map to TRBD2. The CDR3 has 16 residues. Germline CDR1 ENHRY, CDR2 SYGVKD. V shed 10 bases, J shed 4 bases, and the junction held 13 bases outside the gene matches. The CDR3 spells CATLGSSGSPYNEQFF. The CDR3 bases are TGTGCCACCCTGGGGTCTAGCGGGAGTCCGTACAATGAGCAGTTCTTC.

The rearrangement joins TRBV5-1 to TRBJ2-5, with D possibly matching TRBD2 (5 bases). The germline V and J ends were trimmed by 2 bases and 1 base, with 9 bases remaining between them. The CDR3 consists of 14 residues. Germline CDR1 and CDR2: SGHRS and YFSETQ. Written as DNA, the CDR3 is TGCGCCAGCAGCTTACGGGCGGGCCAAGAGACCCAGTACTTC. This encodes CASSLRAGQETQYF.

The chain is built from TRBV11-2 and TRBJ2-1, with 7 bases identical to TRBD2. The CDR3 loop spans 14 amino acids. V gave up 4 bases and J gave up 7 bases; unmatched junction bases: 7. Germline V gives CDR1 SGHAT, CDR2 FQNNGV. CDR3 bases: TGTGCCAGCAGCTCGTGGGAGGGTAGAAATGAGCAGTTCTTC. Translating gives CASSSWEGRNEQFF.

The chain joins TRBV18 to TRBJ2-7, with D maybe TRBD2 (6 bases). The length of the CDR3 is 16 residues. Trimming cost V 5 bases and J 2 bases, with 19 bases left between them. CDR1 and CDR2 (germline): KGHSH, LQKENI. CDR3 nucleotides: TGTGCCAGCTCAGGTGGATTTACAGGACTAACCTACGAGCAGTACTTC. It codes for CASSGGFTGLTYEQYF.

The chain uses TRBV9 and TRBJ1-4, with TRBD1 matching over 10 bases. This CDR3 contains 16 residues. J gave up 7 bases and V 0 bases, and 6 bases lay outside the gene matches. Germline-derived CDR1 and CDR2 are SGDLS and YYNGEE. CDR3 DNA sequence: TGTGCCAGCAGCGTAGCTACCGGGACAGGGGCTGAAAAACTGTTTTTT. This encodes CASSVATGTGAEKLFF.

This chain links TRBV9 with TRBJ1-4; the D gene is possibly TRBD1 (5 bases). The V gene lost 0 bases and the J gene lost 2 bases, with 8 bases spanning the gap. The germline gives CDR1 SGDLS, CDR2 YYNGEE. CDR3 size: 15 residues. The CDR3 DNA is TGTGCCAGCAGCGTAGTGGGGACGACTAATGAAAAACTGTTTTTT. Its translation: CASSVVGTTNEKLFF.

This clone was seen only once. The V call is TRBV6-1, the J call TRBJ1-5, with 8 nucleotides matching TRBD1. Germline loops: CDR1 MNHNS, CDR2 SASEGT. CDR3 length: 15 amino acids. Trimming removed 4 bases from V and 7 bases from J; junction bases left unmatched: 9. The CDR3 loop reads CASSVQQGGAQPQHF. The CDR3 nucleotides are TGTGCCAGCAGTGTTCAACAGGGGGGAGCGCAGCCCCAGCATTTT.

V usage is TRBV27 and J usage is TRBJ2-5; D possibly matches TRBD1 or TRBD2 (5 bases each). Germline V gene sequence: CDR1 MNHEY, CDR2 SMNVEV (reference sequence). The CDR3 totals 15 residues. Trimming removed 3 bases at V and 2 bases at J, with 13 bases between. DNA for the CDR3: TGTGCCAGCAGTTTTTGGGGACCGGGGCAAGAGACCCAGTACTTC. Its translation is CASSFWGPGQETQYF.

V and J are TRBV5-1 and TRBJ2-7; 8 nucleotides agree with TRBD1. This CDR3 has 15 amino acids. Looked up from germline, CDR1 is SGHRS and CDR2 is YFSETQ. Germline trimming cut 1 base from V and 5 bases from J; bases unmatched to any gene: 8. Here the CDR3 DNA reads TGCGCCAGCAGCTTGATGGGCCAGGGGGCCCACGAGCAGTACTTC. Translating gives CASSLMGQGAHEQYF.

In DNA form, the CDR3 reads TGTGCCAGCAGCTTAAGCGGGGGGGCTTTTAATGAGCAGTTCTTC. Translated, it gives CASSLSGGAFNEQFF. V gene TRBV7-2 combines with J gene TRBJ2-1; 10 nucleotides align to TRBD2. This CDR3 contains 15 residues. V trimming: 2 bases; J trimming: 7 bases; junction bases outside the gene matches: 5. Germline CDR1 SGHTA, CDR2 FQGNSA. Complete variable domain (other parts from reference TRBV7-2 and TRBJ2-1): GAGVSQSPSNKVTEKGKDVELRCDPISGHTALYWYRQSLGQGLEFLIYFQGNSAPDKSGLPSDRFSAERTGGSVSTLTIQRTQQEDSAVYLCASSLSGGAFNEQFFGPGTRLTVL.

Remarks on this clone: This same CDR3 is encoded by further DNA sequences in the sample. The V and J genes are TRBV6-6 and TRBJ2-2; D uncertain. The V end was cut by 4 bases, the J end by 2 bases, with 2 bases between. The CDR3 has 12 residues. CDR1 and CDR2 (germline): MNHNY, SVGAGI (reference sequence). The CDR3 loop is CASSSNTGELFF. DNA for the CDR3: TGTGCCAGCAGTTCAAACACCGGGGAGCTGTTTTTT.